The 31 T cell receptor beta chains presented below share a single source sample, sequenced in a study of blood T cells in healthy people across ages. Primers used in a second PCR of roughly 6 to 12 cycles were a sample-barcoded 5' primer and a J-beta primer mix. MiXCR was run by TCRdb on the 5' RACE reads, yielding one entry per CDR3 protein. Of about 640,000 distinct CDR3 sequences in the sample, around three fifths were seen once. Sequenced material: blood. The receptors derive from a man in his sixties in good health.

This clonotype came up a few times. This rearrangement joins TRBV12-3 or TRBV12-4 to TRBJ2-7, with a possible D match to TRBD2 (6 bases). The DNA end lines up better with TRBJ2-4; the J call may be wrong. The CDR3 length is 15 residues. The CDR3: CASSTVGTGQNIQYF. Written as DNA, the CDR3 is TGTGCCAGCAGTACCGTCGGGACTGGGCAAAACATTCAGTACTTC.

This rearrangement joins TRBV7-9 to TRBJ1-2; tentative D call: TRBD1 (5 bases). CDR1 is SEHNR, CDR2 FQNEAQ, per germline (reference sequence). Trimming removed 5 bases at V and 1 base at J, with 11 bases between. The CDR3 consists of 14 residues. The CDR3, as DNA: TGTGCCAGCAGCCCGATAGGGGATAACTATGGCTACACCTTC. Its protein is CASSPIGDNYGYTF. Filled out from reference TRBV7-9 and TRBJ1-2, the complete variable domain reads DTGVSQNPRHKITKRGQNVTFRCDPISEHNRLYWYRQTLGQGPEFLTYFQNEAQLEKSRLLSDRFSAERPKGSFSTLEIQRTEQGDSAMYLCASSPIGDNYGYTFGSGTRLTVV.

The V gene is TRBV7-2, the J gene TRBJ2-3; perhaps D is TRBD1 or TRBD2 (7 bases each). The V gene's germline CDR1 is SGHTA and CDR2 FQGNSA. V was cut by 3 bases and J by 0 bases, with 13 bases left in between. The CDR3 contains 16 residues. The CDR3: CASSFRGGPSTDTQYF. CDR3 coding DNA: TGTGCCAGCAGCTTCAGGGGGGGCCCTAGCACAGATACGCAGTATTTT.

The rearrangement links TRBV5-1 to TRBJ1-2; 9 bases map to TRBD1. This CDR3 comprises 15 residues. Trimming at V came to 5 bases and at J to 5 bases, leaving 10 bases not matched to a gene. Germline CDR1 is SGHRS and CDR2 is YFSETQ. The chain's CDR3 is CASRPGTGSSYGYTF. The CDR3 bases are TGCGCCAGCAGGCCCGGGACAGGGAGTTCTTATGGCTACACCTTC.

In its sample, this clonotype was seen a few times. This chain links TRBV5-1 with TRBJ1-2; 7 nucleotides agree with TRBD1. The V gene end was trimmed by 2 bases and the J gene end by 4 bases; junction bases not matched to a gene: 8. This CDR3 region has 15 residues. From germline, CDR1 is SGHRS and CDR2 YFSETQ. Here the CDR3 DNA reads TGCGCCAGCAGCTTCGAACAGGGGTCCCTCTATGGCTACACCTTC. Its protein product is CASSFEQGSLYGYTF.

The V call is TRBV2, the J call TRBJ1-6; D gene uncertain. The CDR3 extends over 16 amino acids. Germline V gene sequence: CDR1 SNHLY, CDR2 FYNNEI. Trimming stripped 6 bases from V and 0 bases from J, with 12 bases between. The CDR3 bases are TGTGCCAGCAGGCCTCAGCGGAGCTCCTATAATTCACCCCTCCACTTT. Amino acid sequence: CASRPQRSSYNSPLHF.

V usage is TRBV6-6 and J usage is TRBJ1-6; unclear D gene. The V end was cut by 2 bases, the J end by 9 bases, with 11 bases between. Germline lookup yields CDR1 MNHNY and CDR2 SVGAGI (reference sequence). CDR3 length: 14 amino acids. The CDR3 sequence: CASSYTDPGSPLHF. The CDR3, as DNA: TGTGCCAGCAGTTACACGGACCCGGGTTCACCCCTCCACTTT.

For this clonotype: Sequence at one end of the junction differs from germline and may be a read error. This chain joins TRBV7-9 and TRBJ1-4, with 8 bases that match TRBD1. From germline, CDR1 is SEHNR and CDR2 FQNEAQ (reference sequence). There are 15 residues in the CDR3. CDR3 bases: TGTGCCAGCAGCTCATGGACAGGGATTAATGAAAAACCGTTTTTT. This encodes CASSSWTGINEKPFF. Full variable domain (remainder filled in from reference TRBV7-9 and TRBJ1-4): DTGVSQNPRHKITKRGQNVTFRCDPISEHNRLYWYRQTLGQGPEFLTYFQNEAQLEKSRLLSDRFSAERPKGSFSTLEIQRTEQGDSAMYLCASSSWTGINEKPFFGSGTQLSVL.

A single count supports this clonotype. The chain is built from TRBV10-3 and TRBJ2-1; 10 nucleotides match TRBD1. The junction had 8 bases not matched to a gene; V was cut back by 4 bases and J by 5 bases. From germline, CDR1 is ENHRY and CDR2 SYGVKD. The CDR3 runs 16 residues. The DNA of the CDR3 is TGTGCCATCAGTGTGGCACGGGGGACAGGGGACAATGAGCAGTTCTTC. Translating it yields CAISVARGTGDNEQFF.

This clonotype was detected only a few times. This rearrangement joins TRBV20-1 to TRBJ2-1; no clear D. Germline CDR1 and CDR2: DFQATT and SNEGSKA (reference sequence). With 7 bases removed from V and 6 bases from J, the gap between germline ends came to 7 bases. This CDR3 is built from 10 residues. The CDR3 sequence is CSGKGNEQFF. CDR3 DNA: TGCAGTGGCAAGGGCAATGAGCAGTTCTTC.

This rearrangement joins TRBV4-2 to TRBJ1-6; 10 bases line up with TRBD1. CDR3 length equals 15 residues. V lost 3 bases, J lost 10 bases, and 6 bases stayed unmatched. Germline V gives CDR1 LGHNA, CDR2 YNFKEQ. CDR3 residues: CASSQKTGGTSPLHF. CDR3 coding DNA: TGTGCCAGCAGCCAGAAGACAGGGGGCACGTCACCCCTCCACTTT.

V and J are TRBV15 and TRBJ2-1; 7 nucleotides line up with TRBD2. The germline V gene has CDR1 LNHNV and CDR2 YYDKDF (reference sequence). Unmatched junction bases numbered 7, after V lost 3 bases and J lost 2 bases. There are 16 residues in the CDR3. The CDR3 nucleotides are TGTGCCACCAGCAGGGAGACTAGCCTCCCCTACAATGAGCAGTTCTTC. This gives the protein CATSRETSLPYNEQFF.

The J gene is TRBJ2-5, the V gene TRBV21-1. TRBV21-1 is a known pseudogene. This CDR3 contains 16 residues. The CDR3 nucleotides read TGTGCCAGCAGCAAATTCGGGCAGAAGCTACAAGAGACCCAGTACTTC. It is translated as CASSKFGQKLQETQYF.

The rearrangement joins TRBV25-1 to TRBJ2-5; D unresolved. This CDR3 has 14 residues. Germline lookup yields CDR1 MGHDK and CDR2 SYGVNS. The V and J ends lost 4 bases and 0 bases respectively, with 9 bases between them. This CDR3 reads CASSGIRDQETQYF. CDR3 nucleotide sequence: TGTGCCAGCAGTGGGATCAGAGACCAAGAGACCCAGTACTTC.

The chain has TRBV10-3 and TRBJ2-2; D unclear. V dropped 7 bases and J dropped 1 base, with 10 bases sitting between them. Per the germline V gene, CDR1 is ENHRY and CDR2 is SYGVKD. The length of the CDR3 is 14 residues. The CDR3 sequence: CAIKGPGNTGELFF. CDR3 coding DNA: TGTGCCATCAAGGGTCCAGGGAACACCGGGGAGCTGTTTTTT.

The chain links TRBV5-1 to TRBJ2-2; 7 bases are a match to TRBD2. The germline CDR1 and CDR2 sequences are SGHRS and YFSETQ. The ends lost 3 bases at V and 2 bases at J; junction bases unmatched: 10. The CDR3 is made up of 17 amino acids. The CDR3 DNA reads as TGCGCCAGCAGCTCGTTGGACCAGCGGGGTAACACCGGGGAGCTGTTTTTT. Its translation: CASSSLDQRGNTGELFF.

The chain employs TRBV5-1 and TRBJ2-5, with 11 nucleotides matching TRBD2. The CDR3 spans 15 residues. Per germline, CDR1 SGHRS and CDR2 YFSETQ. Germline trimming cut 6 bases from V and 5 bases from J; bases unmatched to any gene: 9. Here the CDR3 DNA reads TGCGCCAGCACCTTATCCGGGACTAGCGGTGAGACCCAGTACTTC. As protein: CASTLSGTSGETQYF. Full variable domain (remainder filled in from reference TRBV5-1 and TRBJ2-5): KAGVTQTPRYLIKTRGQQVTLSCSPISGHRSVSWYQQTPGQGLQFLFEYFSETQRNKGNFPGRFSGRQFSNSRSEMNVSTLELGDSALYLCASTLSGTSGETQYFGPGTRLLVL.

The CDR3 here is CASSFTGKGSGANVLTF. CDR3 sequence (DNA): TGTGCCAGCAGTTTTACAGGGAAAGGGTCTGGGGCCAACGTCCTGACTTTC. The gene calls are TRBV12-3 or TRBV12-4 and TRBJ2-6; perhaps TRBD1 as D (6 bases). Trimming removed 3 bases at V and 1 base at J, with 13 bases between. The CDR3 contains 17 residues.

CDR3 bases: TGCGCCAGCAGCTTGGCCTCCGGAGGACCCCGGGAGACCCAGTACTTC. It translates to CASSLASGGPRETQYF. The chain is built from TRBV5-1 and TRBJ2-5; possibly TRBD2 for D (5 bases). Looked up from germline, CDR1 is SGHRS and CDR2 is YFSETQ. This CDR3 has 16 amino acids. V lost 0 bases to trimming and J lost 5 bases, with 17 bases between them.

This clonotype was counted a few times. The rearrangement links TRBV15 to TRBJ2-3; 9 bases match TRBD1. The CDR3 runs to 19 residues. The germline gives CDR1 LNHNV, CDR2 YYDKDF (reference sequence). J was trimmed by 3 bases and V by 0 bases; bases with no gene match: 13. CDR3 sequence: CATSREGPGTGRSTDTQYF. CDR3 sequence (DNA): TGTGCCACCAGCAGAGAAGGGCCTGGGACAGGGAGGTCGACAGATACGCAGTATTTT.

This chain links TRBV10-1 with TRBJ2-5; D is undetermined. Gene TRBJ2-1 matches the end of the DNA better, so the J call may be wrong. Per the germline V gene, CDR1 is WNHNN and CDR2 is SYGVQD (reference sequence). The CDR3 extends over 12 amino acids. The CDR3 spells CASRGSEETQFF. CDR3 in DNA: TGCGCCAGCAGAGGCAGCGAAGAGACCCAGTTCTTC.

V gene TRBV28 combines with J gene TRBJ2-1; 12 nucleotides line up with TRBD2. Per germline, CDR1 MDHEN and CDR2 SYDVKM. The CDR3 is made up of 14 amino acids. V dropped 8 bases and J dropped 6; count of bases not matched to a gene: 5. For the CDR3, the DNA is TGTGCCAGCCCCCCTAGCGGGGGGGCCAATGAGCAGTTCTTC. Translation gives CASPPSGGANEQFF.

This chain links TRBV6-5 with TRBJ2-3; D is perhaps TRBD2 (6 bases). The ends were cut back, 5 bases at V and 3 bases at J, with 15 bases in the middle. The CDR3 is 15 amino acids. The germline V gene has CDR1 MNHEY and CDR2 SVGAGI. CDR3 in amino acids: CASSEGLLITDTQYF. CDR3 sequence (DNA): TGTGCCAGCAGTGAGGGACTCTTAATTACAGATACGCAGTATTTT.

This clonotype was counted a few times. This rearrangement joins TRBV7-2 to TRBJ1-6; no firm D call. Trimming removed 1 base from V and 14 bases from J, with 18 bases in between. The germline CDR1 and CDR2 sequences are SGHTA and FQGNSA. The CDR3 sequence is 15 residues long. In DNA form, the CDR3 reads TGTGCCAGCAGCTTAGTTGAACGGTCCTTCGCGGCCCTCCACTTT. Its protein product is CASSLVERSFAALHF.

V and J are TRBV6-6 and TRBJ2-4; no clear D gene. This CDR3 region has 14 residues. The V and J ends lost 6 bases and 8 bases respectively, with 17 bases between them. Germline V gene lookup returns CDR1 MNHNY and CDR2 SVGAGI (reference sequence). The CDR3 loop reads CASSTRASGDIQYF. The CDR3 coding sequence is TGTGCCAGCAGCACTCGGGCCTCTGGGGACATTCAGTACTTC.

The J gene is TRBJ2-1, the V gene TRBV2; TRBD1 might be the D (6 bases). The CDR3 has 14 residues. Trimming took 8 bases from V and 2 from J, leaving 13 bases between them. Germline V gene data show CDR1 as SNHLY and CDR2 as FYNNEI. The CDR3 sequence is CASQQGTAYNEQFF. The CDR3 bases are TGTGCCAGCCAACAGGGTACTGCCTACAATGAGCAGTTCTTC.

This clonotype was recorded a few times. The gene calls are TRBV6-5 and TRBJ2-5; D gene ambiguous. The CDR3 has 13 amino acids. Germline CDR1 MNHEY, CDR2 SVGAGI. V was clipped by 8 bases and J by 5 bases, with 15 bases between them. The chain's CDR3 is CASGPYLRETQYF. CDR3 bases: TGTGCCAGCGGGCCGTACCTCCGGGAGACCCAGTACTTC.

This clonotype was observed a handful of times. The chain carries TRBV20-1 and TRBJ2-3; D might be TRBD1 (5 bases). Trimming stripped 0 bases from V and 7 bases from J, with 14 bases between. CDR3 length: 14 amino acids. Germline V gives CDR1 DFQATT, CDR2 SNEGSKA (reference sequence). DNA of the CDR3: TGCAGTGCTAGAGATCCCCAGGGAACGAATACGCAGTATTTT. Translation: CSARDPQGTNTQYF.

This clonotype came up a few times. The chain is built from TRBV6-2 or TRBV6-3 and TRBJ2-7; 7 bases fit TRBD1. This CDR3 region has 14 residues. The germline V gene encodes CDR1 MNHEY and CDR2 SVGEGT. The V and J ends lost 7 bases and 3 bases, in that order; junction bases with no gene match: 9. This CDR3 reads CASTRGQDLYEQYF. Written as DNA, the CDR3 is TGTGCCAGCACTAGGGGGCAGGATCTCTACGAGCAGTACTTC.

Comment on this clonotype: One junction end does not reproduce the germline sequence, and a read error may be involved. The V and J genes are TRBV12-3 or TRBV12-4 and TRBJ2-3; D gene unclear. The CDR3 loop spans 15 amino acids. CDR3 in amino acids: CDSSFLEVGTDTQYF. Here the CDR3 DNA reads TGTGACAGCAGTTTCCTCGAGGTGGGCACAGATACGCAGTATTTT.

The chain is built from TRBV4-1 and TRBJ2-3; D is unresolved. The CDR3 sequence is 15 residues long. V was trimmed by 0 bases and J by 0 bases, leaving 7 bases between them. The germline gives CDR1 MGHRA, CDR2 YSYEKL. The CDR3 loop reads CASSQDRPSTDTQYF. The CDR3 DNA reads TGCGCCAGCAGCCAAGATCGGCCTAGCACAGATACGCAGTATTTT.